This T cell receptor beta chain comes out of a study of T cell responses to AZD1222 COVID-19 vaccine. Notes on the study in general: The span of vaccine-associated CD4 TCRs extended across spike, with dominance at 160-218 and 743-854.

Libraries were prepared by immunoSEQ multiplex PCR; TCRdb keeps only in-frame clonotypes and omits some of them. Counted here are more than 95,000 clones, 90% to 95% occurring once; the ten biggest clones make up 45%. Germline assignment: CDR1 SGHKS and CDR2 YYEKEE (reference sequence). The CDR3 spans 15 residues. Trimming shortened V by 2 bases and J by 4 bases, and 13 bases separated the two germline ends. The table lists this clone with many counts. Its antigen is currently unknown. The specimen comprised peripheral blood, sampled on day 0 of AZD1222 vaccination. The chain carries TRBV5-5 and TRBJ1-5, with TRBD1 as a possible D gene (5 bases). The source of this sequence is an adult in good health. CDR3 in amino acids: CASSFRQGSNQPQHF. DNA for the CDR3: TGTGCCAGCAGCTTTAGGCAGGGCTCGAATCAGCCCCAGCATTTT.